This T cell receptor (beta chain) was recorded in a study of blood T cell repertoires in COVID-19 (dated by TCRdb to 2020 to 2021). For the wider study: Samples from collaborators originated in the United States, Italy and Spain and spanned both the acute and convalescent phases of COVID-19. Sample metadata almost always included a de-identified subject ID, COVID-19 status, age in years and sex. Where available, HLA class I and class II types were taken from metadata supplied by the sample provider and were not determined by assay-based typing. The prospective study material was composed of cDNA or gDNA derived from T cells, B-cell-depleted T cells, or PBMCs. Deeply sampled blood TCRbeta repertoires from subjects exposed to, actively infected with, or recovered from COVID-19 were included in the dataset. Samples were obtained from the ongoing ImmuneRACE study (first 160 participants) and from 1,254 subjects provided by 6 global collaborators. The repertoires were released in a freely available public database intended as a resource for research on the immune response to SARS-CoV-2. Here is what the overall study found, with its caveats: Clinical and demographic metadata were provided uncurated, with the amount varying by source and participant.

Whole blood was collected in K2EDTA tubes by collaborating institutions according to the institutions' own protocols. For TCRbeta analysis, collaborator samples were shipped as frozen whole blood, as isolated PBMCs, or as DNA extracted from either sample type. The immunoSEQ Assay, a bias-controlled multiplex PCR, was used to amplify TCRbeta CDR3 regions from genomic DNA. The original methods were these. Nucleated cell counts per sample were estimated from amplification of reference gene primers within the assay. Sequence reads were collapsed and filtered to measure the absolute abundance of every unique TCRbeta CDR3 rearrangement. Productive Simpson clonality was computed per sample as the square root of Simpson's diversity index over productive rearrangements. TCRdb mirrors the immuneACCESS table, restricted to in-frame sequences. Some clones are absent from its copies; in checked studies, under half trace to an unresolved V gene, and the reason for the others is unknown. Clone size and V and J calls were adopted from that table, with D and trimming inferred from the DNA. Recorded for this sample are about 140,000 clones; 70% to 80% of them occurred a single time. The ten largest clones take up over 4% of the sample.

Details on this clone: Its specific antigen is unknown. No much larger clone is present one base from it, and per-base qualities are unavailable.

This TCR was recovered from an elderly woman with active or convalescent COVID-19. Sequenced sample: peripheral blood.

The nucleotide sequence reads TGTGCCAGCAGCTTTCTCTACGAGCAGTACTTC. This sequence encodes CASSFLYEQYF. The chain is made from TRBV5-6 and TRBJ2-7; the D gene is not confidently resolved. The CDR3 runs 11 residues from the cysteine to the phenylalanine. The sequence is cut down to CDR3 DNA, 33 bases in frame from base 1. Based on the germline V gene, the CDR1 and CDR2 sequences are SGHDT and YYEEEE. V is clipped by 2 bases and J by 3 bases, and the sequence between their germline boundaries is 3 bases long.